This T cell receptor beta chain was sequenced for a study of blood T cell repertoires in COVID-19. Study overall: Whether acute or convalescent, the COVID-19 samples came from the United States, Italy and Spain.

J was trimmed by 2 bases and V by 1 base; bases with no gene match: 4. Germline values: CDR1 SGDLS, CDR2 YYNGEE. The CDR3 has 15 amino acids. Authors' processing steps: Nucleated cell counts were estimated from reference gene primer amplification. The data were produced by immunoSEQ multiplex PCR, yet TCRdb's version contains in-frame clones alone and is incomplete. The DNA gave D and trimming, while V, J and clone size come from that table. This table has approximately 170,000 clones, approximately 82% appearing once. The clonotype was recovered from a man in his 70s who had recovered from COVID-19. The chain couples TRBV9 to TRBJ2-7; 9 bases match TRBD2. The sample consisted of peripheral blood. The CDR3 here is CASSVSSGVTYEQYF. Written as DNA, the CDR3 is TGTGCCAGCAGCGTATCTAGCGGGGTAACCTACGAGCAGTACTTC.